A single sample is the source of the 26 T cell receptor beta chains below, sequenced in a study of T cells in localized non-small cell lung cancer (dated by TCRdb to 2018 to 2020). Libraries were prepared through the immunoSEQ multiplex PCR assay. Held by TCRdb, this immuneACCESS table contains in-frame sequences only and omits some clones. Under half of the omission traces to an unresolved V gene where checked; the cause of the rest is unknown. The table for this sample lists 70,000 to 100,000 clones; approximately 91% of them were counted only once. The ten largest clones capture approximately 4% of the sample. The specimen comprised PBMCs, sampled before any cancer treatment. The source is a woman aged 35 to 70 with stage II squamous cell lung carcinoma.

The CDR3 loop is CASSLAAGPTGELFF. CDR3 nucleotides: TGTGCCAGCAGCTTAGCCGCGGGACCGACCGGGGAGCTGTTTTTT. This rearrangement joins TRBV7-6 to TRBJ2-2; D perhaps matches TRBD2 (6 bases). Trimming stripped 0 bases from V and 5 bases from J, with 10 bases between. The CDR3 is made up of 15 amino acids. Per the germline V gene, CDR1 is SGHVS and CDR2 is FNYEAQ.

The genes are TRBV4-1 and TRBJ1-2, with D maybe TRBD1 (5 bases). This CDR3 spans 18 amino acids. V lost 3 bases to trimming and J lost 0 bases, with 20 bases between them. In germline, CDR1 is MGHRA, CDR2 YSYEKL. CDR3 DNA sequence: TGCGCCAGCAGCCATCTCGGGGCAGGCTTAGAAGCTAACTATGGCTACACCTTC. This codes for CASSHLGAGLEANYGYTF.

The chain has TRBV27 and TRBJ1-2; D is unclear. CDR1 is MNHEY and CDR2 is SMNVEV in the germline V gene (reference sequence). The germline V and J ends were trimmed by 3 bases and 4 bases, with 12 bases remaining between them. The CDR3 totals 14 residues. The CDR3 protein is CASSFFGSGYGYTF. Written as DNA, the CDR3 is TGTGCCAGCAGTTTTTTCGGCAGCGGCTATGGCTACACCTTC.

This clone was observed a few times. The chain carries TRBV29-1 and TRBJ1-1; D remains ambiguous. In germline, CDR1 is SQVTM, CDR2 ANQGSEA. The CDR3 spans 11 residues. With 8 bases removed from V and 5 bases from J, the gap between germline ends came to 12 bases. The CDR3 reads CSTTERTEAFF. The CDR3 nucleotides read TGCAGCACAACGGAGCGGACTGAAGCTTTCTTT.

The CDR3: CSVVRGYEQYF. The DNA of the CDR3 is TGCAGCGTTGTAAGAGGCTACGAGCAGTACTTC. The chain couples TRBV29-1 to TRBJ2-7; D call uncertain. Germline-derived CDR1 and CDR2 are SQVTM and ANQGSEA. V was trimmed by 4 bases and J by 3 bases, leaving 7 bases between them. This CDR3 spans 11 amino acids.

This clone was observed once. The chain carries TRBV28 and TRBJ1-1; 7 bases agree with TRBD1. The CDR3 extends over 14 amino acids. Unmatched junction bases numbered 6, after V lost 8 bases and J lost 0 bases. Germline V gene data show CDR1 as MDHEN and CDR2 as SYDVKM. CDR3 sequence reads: CASLTGVMNTEAFF. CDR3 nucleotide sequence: TGTGCCAGCTTAACAGGGGTCATGAACACTGAAGCTTTCTTT.

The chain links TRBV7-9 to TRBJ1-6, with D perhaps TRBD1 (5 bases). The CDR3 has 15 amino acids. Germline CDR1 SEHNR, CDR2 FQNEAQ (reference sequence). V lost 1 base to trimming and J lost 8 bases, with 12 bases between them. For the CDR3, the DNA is TGTGCCAGCAGCTTAGGACGCAGGGCGGATTCACCCCTCCACTTT. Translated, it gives CASSLGRRADSPLHF.

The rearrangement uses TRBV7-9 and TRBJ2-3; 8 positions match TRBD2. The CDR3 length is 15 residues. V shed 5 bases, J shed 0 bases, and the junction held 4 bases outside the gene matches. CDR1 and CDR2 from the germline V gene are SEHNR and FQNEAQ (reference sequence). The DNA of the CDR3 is TGTGCCAGCAGCGCTAGCGGGCTAAGCACAGATACGCAGTATTTT. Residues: CASSASGLSTDTQYF.

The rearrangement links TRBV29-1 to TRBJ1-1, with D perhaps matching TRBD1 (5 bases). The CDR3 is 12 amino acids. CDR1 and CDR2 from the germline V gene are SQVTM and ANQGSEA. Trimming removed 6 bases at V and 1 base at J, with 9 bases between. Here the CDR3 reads CSVLTANTEAFF. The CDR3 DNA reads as TGCAGCGTGTTGACAGCGAACACTGAAGCTTTCTTT.

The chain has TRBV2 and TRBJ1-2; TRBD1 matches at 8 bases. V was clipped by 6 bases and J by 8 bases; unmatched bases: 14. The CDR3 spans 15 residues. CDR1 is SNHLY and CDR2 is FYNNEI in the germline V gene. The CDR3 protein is CASSALTGAGGGYTF. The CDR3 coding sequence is TGTGCCAGCAGCGCATTGACAGGGGCAGGCGGCGGCTACACCTTC.

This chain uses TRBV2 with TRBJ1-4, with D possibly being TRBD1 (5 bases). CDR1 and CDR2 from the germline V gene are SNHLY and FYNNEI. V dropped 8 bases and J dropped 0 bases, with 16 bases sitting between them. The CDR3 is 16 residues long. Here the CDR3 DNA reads TGTGCCAGCCAGGGCGGAGACTATGCAACTAATGAAAAACTGTTTTTT. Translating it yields CASQGGDYATNEKLFF.

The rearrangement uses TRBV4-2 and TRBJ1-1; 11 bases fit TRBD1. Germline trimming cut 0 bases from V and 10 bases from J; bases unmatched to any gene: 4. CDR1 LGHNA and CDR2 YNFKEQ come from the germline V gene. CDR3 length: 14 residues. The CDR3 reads CASSQEDRGRLAFF. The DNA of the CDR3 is TGTGCCAGCAGCCAAGAGGACAGGGGGCGCCTAGCTTTCTTT.

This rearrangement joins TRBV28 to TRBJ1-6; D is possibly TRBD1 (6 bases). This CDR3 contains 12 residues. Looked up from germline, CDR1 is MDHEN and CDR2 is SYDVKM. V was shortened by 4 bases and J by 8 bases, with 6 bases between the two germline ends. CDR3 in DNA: TGTGCCAGCAGTTCAGGGGATTCACCCCTCCACTTT. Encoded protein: CASSSGDSPLHF.

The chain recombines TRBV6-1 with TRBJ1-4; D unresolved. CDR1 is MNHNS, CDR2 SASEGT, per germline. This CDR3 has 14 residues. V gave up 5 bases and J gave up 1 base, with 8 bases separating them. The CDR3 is CASSSRQTNEKLFF. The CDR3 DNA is TGTGCCAGCAGTTCTAGGCAAACTAATGAAAAACTGTTTTTT.

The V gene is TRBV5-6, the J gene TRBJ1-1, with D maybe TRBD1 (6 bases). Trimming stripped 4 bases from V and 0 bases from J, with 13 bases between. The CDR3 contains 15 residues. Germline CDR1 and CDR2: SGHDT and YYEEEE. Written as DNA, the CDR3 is TGTGCCAGCAGCCCGACAGGCACCATGAACACTGAAGCTTTCTTT. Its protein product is CASSPTGTMNTEAFF.

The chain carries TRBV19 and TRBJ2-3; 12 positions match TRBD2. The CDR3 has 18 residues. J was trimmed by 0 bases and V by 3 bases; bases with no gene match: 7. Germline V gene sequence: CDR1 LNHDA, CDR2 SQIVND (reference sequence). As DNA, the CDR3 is TGTGCCAGTAGTATTGGGGGGACTAGCGGGTTTAGCACAGATACGCAGTATTTT. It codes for CASSIGGTSGFSTDTQYF.

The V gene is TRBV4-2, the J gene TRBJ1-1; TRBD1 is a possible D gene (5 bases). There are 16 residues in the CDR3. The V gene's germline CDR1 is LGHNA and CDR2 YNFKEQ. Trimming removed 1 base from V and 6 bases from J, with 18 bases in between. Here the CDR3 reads CASSQAPGRPDAEAFF. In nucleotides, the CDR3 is TGTGCCAGCAGCCAAGCCCCGGGACGGCCAGACGCTGAAGCTTTCTTT.

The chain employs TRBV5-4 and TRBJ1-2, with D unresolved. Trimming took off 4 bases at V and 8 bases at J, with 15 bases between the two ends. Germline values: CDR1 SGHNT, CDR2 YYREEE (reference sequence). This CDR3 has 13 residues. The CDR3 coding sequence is TGTGCCAGCAGCCCGGTTGGGGAGGGAGGCTACACCTTC. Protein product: CASSPVGEGGYTF.

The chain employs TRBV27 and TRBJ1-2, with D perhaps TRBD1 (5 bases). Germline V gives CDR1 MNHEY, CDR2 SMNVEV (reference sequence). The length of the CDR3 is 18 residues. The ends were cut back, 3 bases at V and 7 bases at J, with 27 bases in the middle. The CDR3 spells CASSLGDNVGPRSGGYTF. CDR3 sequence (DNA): TGTGCCAGCAGTTTGGGGGATAACGTAGGGCCAAGATCCGGTGGCTACACCTTC.

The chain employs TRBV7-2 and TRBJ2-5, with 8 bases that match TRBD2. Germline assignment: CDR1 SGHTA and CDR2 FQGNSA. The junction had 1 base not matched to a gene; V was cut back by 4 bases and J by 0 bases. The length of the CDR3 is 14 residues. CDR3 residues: CASSSGGYQETQYF. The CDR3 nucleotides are TGTGCCAGCAGCTCGGGGGGGTACCAAGAGACCCAGTACTTC.

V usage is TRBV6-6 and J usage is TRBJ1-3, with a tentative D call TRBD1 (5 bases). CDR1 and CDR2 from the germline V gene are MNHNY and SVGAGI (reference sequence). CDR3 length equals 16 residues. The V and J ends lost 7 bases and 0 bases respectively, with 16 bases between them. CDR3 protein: CASTIPGGISGNTIYF. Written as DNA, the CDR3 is TGTGCCAGCACTATCCCTGGGGGGATCTCTGGAAACACCATATATTTT.

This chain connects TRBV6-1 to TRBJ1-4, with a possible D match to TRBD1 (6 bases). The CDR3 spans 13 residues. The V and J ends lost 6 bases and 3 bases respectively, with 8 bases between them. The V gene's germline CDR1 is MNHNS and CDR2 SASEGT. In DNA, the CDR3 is TGTGCCAGCAGCGGACAGTCTAATGAAAAACTGTTTTTT. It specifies CASSGQSNEKLFF.

Written as DNA, the CDR3 is TGTGCCAGCAGTCTCAAGAGCTCTGGAAACACCATATATTTT. It codes for CASSLKSSGNTIYF. The chain joins TRBV6-1 to TRBJ1-3; no definite D call. V was trimmed by 5 bases and J by 0 bases, leaving 8 bases between them. The V gene's germline CDR1 is MNHNS and CDR2 SASEGT. The CDR3 totals 14 residues.

CDR3 nucleotides: TGTGCCAGCAGACGAGACAGAAGTAGGCAGGATGGCTACACCTTC. Protein sequence: CASRRDRSRQDGYTF. The chain is built from TRBV6-5 and TRBJ1-2; possibly TRBD1 for D (5 bases). The germline V and J ends were trimmed by 6 bases and 6 bases, with 20 bases remaining between them. This CDR3 spans 15 amino acids. Per germline, CDR1 MNHEY and CDR2 SVGAGI.

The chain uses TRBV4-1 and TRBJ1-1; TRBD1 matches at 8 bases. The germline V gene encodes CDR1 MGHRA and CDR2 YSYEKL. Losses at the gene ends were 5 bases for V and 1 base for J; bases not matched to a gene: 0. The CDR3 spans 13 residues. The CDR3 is CASSTGGNTEAFF. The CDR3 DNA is TGCGCCAGCAGCACAGGGGGGAACACTGAAGCTTTCTTT.

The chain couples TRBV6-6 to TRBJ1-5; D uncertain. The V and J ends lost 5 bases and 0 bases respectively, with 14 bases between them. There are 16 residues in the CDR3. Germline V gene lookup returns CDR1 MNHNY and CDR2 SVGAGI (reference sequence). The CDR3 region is CASSLHVGISNQPQHF. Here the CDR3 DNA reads TGTGCCAGCAGTCTGCATGTTGGGATTAGCAATCAGCCCCAGCATTTT.